The 22 T cell receptor beta chains below were found in one sample sequenced in a study of neurological immune-mediated disorders. The time point: longitudinal time-point 2. TCRdb re-analysed the 5' RACE reads in MiXCR, keeping a single row per CDR3 protein. The sample lists tens of thousands of distinct CDR3 sequences, 5% to 6% occurring once. The sequencing input was PBMCs. These receptors came from a woman aged 55-69 years with multiple sclerosis.

By share, this clonotype ranks as medium-sized. This chain joins TRBV6-4 and TRBJ2-1, with TRBD2 matching over 11 bases. Germline CDR1 and CDR2: MRHNA and SNTAGT. Losses at the gene ends were 7 bases for V and 9 bases for J; bases not matched to a gene: 11. The CDR3 has 15 amino acids. The CDR3 here is CASTADSGGAGEQFF. The CDR3 DNA is TGTGCCAGCACCGCGGATAGCGGGGGGGCAGGTGAGCAGTTCTTC.

There are many counts of this clonotype. The chain links TRBV30 to TRBJ1-4; 9 positions match TRBD1. The germline gives CDR1 GTSNPN, CDR2 SVGIG (reference sequence). The junction had 4 bases not matched to a gene; V was cut back by 5 bases and J by 6 bases. The CDR3 loop spans 13 amino acids. CDR3 loop: CAWGNRGHEKLFF. The CDR3 nucleotides read TGTGCCTGGGGGAACAGGGGGCATGAAAAACTGTTTTTT.

The CDR3 protein is CASSEITGVHQPQHF. As DNA, the CDR3 is TGTGCCAGCAGTGAAATTACAGGGGTTCATCAGCCCCAGCATTTT. The chain links TRBV6-1 to TRBJ1-5; 7 bases align to TRBD1. The V gene end was trimmed by 2 bases and the J gene end by 5 bases; junction bases not matched to a gene: 6. The CDR3 length is 15 residues. Germline V gene lookup returns CDR1 MNHNS and CDR2 SASEGT.

J is TRBJ1-4 and V is TRBV4-1; D may be TRBD1 (5 bases). Germline V gene lookup returns CDR1 MGHRA and CDR2 YSYEKL. The CDR3 has 16 amino acids. Trimming removed 1 base at V and 5 bases at J, with 14 bases between. Written as DNA, the CDR3 is TGCGCCAGCAGCCAAGTTCACCTGGGGGTAAATGAAAAACTGTTTTTT. Translated: CASSQVHLGVNEKLFF.

This clonotype was observed many times. The chain employs TRBV15 and TRBJ1-1; tentative D call: TRBD1 (5 bases). The CDR3 is 14 amino acids. CDR1 is LNHNV, CDR2 YYDKDF, per germline (reference sequence). Trimming shortened V by 4 bases and J by 0 bases, and 9 bases separated the two germline ends. The CDR3 DNA is TGTGCCACCAGCAAACAGGAAATGAACACTGAAGCTTTCTTT. It translates to CATSKQEMNTEAFF.

This clonotype was recorded many times. The rearrangement links TRBV7-2 to TRBJ2-7; D unresolved. Germline CDR1 reads SGHTA; CDR2 reads FQGNSA. The CDR3 consists of 11 residues. V gave up 6 bases and J gave up 7 bases, with 10 bases separating them. CDR3 DNA sequence: TGTGCCAGCAGTCTAGACCGGGAGCAGTACTTC. Translating it yields CASSLDREQYF.

This clonotype was recorded at least ten times. This chain joins TRBV7-9 and TRBJ2-7; D call uncertain. Germline-derived CDR1 and CDR2 are SEHNR and FQNEAQ (reference sequence). Trimming left V 8 bases short and J 9 bases short, with 11 bases between. CDR3 length equals 10 residues. The CDR3 is CASRLFWQYF. In DNA, the CDR3 is TGTGCCAGCCGCCTATTTTGGCAGTACTTC.

At least ten counts were recorded for this clonotype. V gene TRBV5-1 combines with J gene TRBJ2-7; D unresolved. The CDR3 runs to 12 residues. The V and J ends lost 7 bases and 3 bases respectively, with 11 bases between them. CDR1 and CDR2 from the germline V gene are SGHRS and YFSETQ. CDR3 bases: TGCGCCAGCCGATCCCCGGACTACGAGCAGTACTTC. Protein sequence: CASRSPDYEQYF.

The sample holds many counts of this clonotype. The V gene is TRBV5-1, the J gene TRBJ1-2, with TRBD1 matching over 9 bases. With 3 bases clipped from V and 3 bases from J, the junction kept 6 bases outside the gene matches. This CDR3 spans 15 amino acids. The germline gives CDR1 SGHRS, CDR2 YFSETQ. The CDR3 here is CASSYGTGYDYGYTF. The CDR3 DNA reads as TGCGCCAGCAGCTACGGGACAGGGTACGACTATGGCTACACCTTC.

The V call is TRBV3-1, the J call TRBJ1-4, with 7 bases aligning to TRBD1. Germline CDR1 is LGHDT and CDR2 is YNNKEL (reference sequence). V was pared by 6 bases and J by 8 bases, with 9 bases of the junction left unmatched. There are 14 residues in the CDR3. CDR3 amino acids: CASRRGGGLEKLFF. Here the CDR3 DNA reads TGTGCCAGCAGGAGAGGGGGCGGATTGGAAAAACTGTTTTTT.

This clonotype was detected ten times or more. The chain carries TRBV5-1 and TRBJ2-7; D may match TRBD1 or TRBD2 (5 bases each). Trimming left V 4 bases short and J 4 bases short, with 12 bases between. In germline, CDR1 is SGHRS, CDR2 YFSETQ. The CDR3 loop spans 13 amino acids. The CDR3 loop reads CASSPGTWYEQYF. CDR3 sequence (DNA): TGCGCCAGCAGCCCCGGGACGTGGTACGAGCAGTACTTC.

This chain links TRBV11-3 with TRBJ1-1; D might be TRBD1 (6 bases). This CDR3 is built from 16 residues. The V and J ends lost 5 bases and 4 bases respectively, with 20 bases between them. Germline V gene lookup returns CDR1 SGHNT and CDR2 YENEEA. The CDR3 loop reads CASSAGAAGVLTEAFF. The CDR3 nucleotides are TGTGCCAGCAGCGCCGGAGCGGCAGGGGTGCTCACTGAAGCTTTCTTT.

With respect to this clonotype: It may be a read error: a sequence one base away is much more abundant. The chain joins TRBV11-2 to TRBJ2-3; D unclear. The germline gives CDR1 SGHAT, CDR2 FQNNGV. Between the trimmed V and J ends, which lost 2 bases and 1 base, there was a span of 7 bases. This CDR3 comprises 14 residues. The CDR3 DNA reads as TGTGCCAGCAGCTTATACAGAGGCACAGATACGCAGTATTTT. Residues: CASSLYRGTDTQYF.

This clonotype has only a few counts. This sequence joins TRBV3-1 and TRBJ1-6, with D uncertain. The V end was cut by 4 bases, the J end by 2 bases, with 3 bases between. The CDR3 has 13 amino acids. CDR1 LGHDT and CDR2 YNNKEL come from the germline V gene (reference sequence). The CDR3 DNA follows: TGTGCCAGCAGCCGAACCTATAATTCACCCCTCCACTTT. Translating gives CASSRTYNSPLHF.

At least ten counts were recorded for this clonotype. The chain has TRBV5-1 and TRBJ1-2; TRBD1 aligns across 8 bases. V shed 4 bases, J shed 4 bases, and the junction held 15 bases outside the gene matches. The CDR3 has 17 residues. The germline V gene has CDR1 SGHRS and CDR2 YFSETQ. Here the CDR3 DNA reads TGCGCCAGCAGCCAACCAGGACAGGGCGGTCGAGTCTATGGCTACACCTTC. Its protein product is CASSQPGQGGRVYGYTF.

Many counts were recorded for this clonotype. V gene TRBV15 combines with J gene TRBJ2-6; no firm D call. Trimming removed 5 bases at V and 3 bases at J, with 14 bases between. The germline V gene has CDR1 LNHNV and CDR2 YYDKDF (reference sequence). The CDR3 length is 16 residues. The CDR3 protein is CATSPRVGVGANVLTF. The CDR3, as DNA: TGTGCCACCAGCCCCCGAGTTGGGGTTGGGGCCAACGTCCTGACTTTC.

In its sample, this clonotype was seen many times. The V gene is TRBV20-1, the J gene TRBJ2-1; 7 bases map to TRBD2. CDR3 size: 14 residues. Looked up from germline, CDR1 is DFQATT and CDR2 is SNEGSKA (reference sequence). V was pared by 3 bases and J by 3 bases, with 5 bases of the junction left unmatched. Here the CDR3 reads CSARREGGYNEQFF. The CDR3 DNA follows: TGCAGTGCTAGGAGGGAGGGTGGCTACAATGAGCAGTTCTTC.

This clonotype was observed at least ten times. The chain employs TRBV10-2 and TRBJ2-3; TRBD2 aligns across 8 bases. The J segment lost 1 base and the V segment lost 6 bases, leaving 3 bases of the junction unmatched. CDR3 size: 14 residues. Germline V CDR1 and CDR2: WSHSY, SAAADI. The CDR3 protein is CASRVLAGTDTQYF. The CDR3 DNA is TGCGCCAGCAGGGTACTAGCGGGCACAGATACGCAGTATTTT.

The chain carries TRBV9 and TRBJ1-3; 7 nucleotides match TRBD1. This CDR3 spans 15 amino acids. The V segment lost 0 bases and the J segment 8 bases; nucleotides outside the gene matches: 8. The V gene's germline CDR1 is SGDLS and CDR2 YYNGEE. This chain's CDR3 is CASSVEGAGRDTIYF. CDR3 coding DNA: TGTGCCAGCAGCGTAGAGGGGGCAGGCCGGGACACCATATATTTT.

Many counts were recorded for this clonotype. The chain joins TRBV5-1 to TRBJ2-7; D gene unclear. V was shortened by 5 bases and J by 3 bases, with 18 bases between the two germline ends. Germline assignment: CDR1 SGHRS and CDR2 YFSETQ. This CDR3 spans 15 amino acids. The CDR3: CASRPGTRFGYEQYF. The CDR3 DNA sequence: TGCGCCAGCAGGCCCGGCACGCGGTTTGGCTACGAGCAGTACTTC.

This clonotype was found many times. J is TRBJ2-5 and V is TRBV11-1; no definite D call. The V gene's germline CDR1 is SGHAT and CDR2 FQDESV (reference sequence). The CDR3 has 14 amino acids. Trimming took off 2 bases at V and 1 base at J, with 8 bases between the two ends. CDR3 sequence: CASSLLPLQETQYF. The CDR3 bases are TGTGCCAGCAGCTTATTACCCCTCCAAGAGACCCAGTACTTC.

This clonotype was counted many times. The genes are TRBV12-3 or TRBV12-4 and TRBJ2-2, with 11 bases that match TRBD1. Losses at the gene ends were 6 bases for V and 4 bases for J; bases not matched to a gene: 10. CDR3 length: 17 amino acids. The chain's CDR3 is CASSPDRGRRSTGELFF. CDR3 coding DNA: TGTGCCAGCAGCCCGGACAGGGGGCGGAGGAGCACCGGGGAGCTGTTTTTT.